This TCR beta chain was sequenced during a study of blood T cell repertoires in COVID-19 (dated by TCRdb to about 2020). Regarding the research as a whole: Collaborator samples came from the United States, Italy and Spain and covered acute and convalescent phases of COVID-19. The prospective study material was composed of cDNA or gDNA derived from T cells, B-cell-depleted T cells, or PBMCs. Deeply sampled blood TCRbeta repertoires from subjects exposed to, actively infected with, or recovered from COVID-19 were included in the dataset. A freely available public database, intended as a resource for researchers studying the immune response to SARS-CoV-2, is where the repertoires were released. The samples were drawn from two sources: the first 160 participants of the ongoing ImmuneRACE study, and fewer than 1,500 subjects contributed by 6 global collaborators. A de-identified subject ID, COVID-19 status, age in years and sex were almost always included in the sample metadata. HLA class I and class II types, where available, came from metadata supplied by the sample provider rather than from assay-based typing.

Regarding this clone: The specificity of this receptor is unknown. Base qualities were left out, and no much larger clone turns up one base away.

Ends trimmed: V by 3 bases, J by 6 bases; bases unmatched to a gene: 11. The CDR3 sequence holds 17 residues, the cysteine and phenylalanine included. The only DNA kept is the CDR3, 51 bases in frame from the first base. As encoded in the germline V gene, CDR1 is SGHTA while CDR2 is FQGNSA. TCRbeta CDR3 regions were amplified from genomic DNA using the immunoSEQ Assay, a bias-controlled multiplex PCR. Concerning the study's data processing: The number of nucleated cells in each sample was estimated by amplification of reference gene primers within the assay. To quantify the absolute abundance of each unique TCRbeta CDR3 rearrangement, sequence reads were collapsed and filtered. Productive Simpson clonality was computed per sample as the square root of Simpson's diversity index over productive rearrangements. TCRdb mirrors the immuneACCESS table, restricted to in-frame sequences. Some clones are absent from its copies; in checked studies, under half trace to an unresolved V gene, and the reason for the others is unknown. That table is the source of V, J and clone size, and D and trimming were worked out from the DNA. Recorded for this sample are 330,000 or so clones; roughly nine tenths of them occurred a single time. The leading ten clones occupy approximately 4.1% of the sample.

Beyond this particular receptor, the publication reports: The quantity of clinical and demographic metadata differed by source and by participant and was supplied without curation.

One collaborating source in Seattle enrolled patients during active infection and followed them longitudinally through the course of disease. Collaborating institutions collected whole blood in K2EDTA tubes following their own protocols. For TCRbeta analysis, collaborator samples were shipped as frozen whole blood, as isolated PBMCs, or as DNA extracted from either sample type. This receptor was taken from a woman in her fifties or sixties with COVID-19, enrolled during active disease. The sequencing sample was made of peripheral blood. The V and J segments used are TRBV7-2 and TRBJ2-2; 9 bases in between match TRBD2. The CDR3 is CASSFILVAGVPGELFF. The nucleotide sequence is given as TGTGCCAGCAGCTTTATCCTCGTAGCGGGGGTCCCCGGGGAGCTGTTTTTT.